The clone carrying this T cell receptor beta chain came up many times. No antigen is known for it. This specimen comes from a study of T-cell reconstitution after alpha-beta-depleted transplantation in children. Study findings and constraints: Reportedly, roughly two months post-transplant, alpha-beta T cells arose from several hundred expanded graft clones. Fresh T-cell production supplied most of the T-cell counts and diversity seen one year after transplant.

This sample's TCRbeta library carried unique molecular identifier barcodes. TCRdb re-analysed the PCR reads in MiXCR, keeping a single row per CDR3 protein. Among some 200,000 distinct CDR3 sequences, approximately 10% were seen once, and the ten largest hold roughly 27%. The CDR3 spans 14 residues. After removal of 4 bases from V and 3 bases from J, the junction contained 4 bases not matched to a gene. CDR1 DFQATT and CDR2 SNEGSKA come from the germline V gene (reference sequence). This receptor was taken from a child younger than two with acute myeloid leukemia, due to receive a stem cell transplant. The chain employs TRBV20-1 and TRBJ1-4; 8 bases are shared with TRBD1. The sample consisted of PBMCs, taken before TCRalphabeta/CD19-depleted stem cell transplant. Here the CDR3 DNA reads TGCAGTGCTATCGGGACAGGCCCTAATGAAAAACTGTTTTTT. Protein sequence: CSAIGTGPNEKLFF.